Presented here are 27 T cell receptor beta chains from one specimen sequenced in a study of blood T cells in healthy people across ages. Primers used in a second PCR of roughly 7 to 12 cycles were a sample-barcoded 5' primer and a J-beta primer mix. One entry per CDR3 protein, called by TCRdb with MiXCR from the 5' RACE reads. This table holds 1.5 million to 2 million distinct CDR3 sequences, about 39% found once. The specimen sequenced was blood. These receptors all stem from a human donor in good health.

This clonotype appeared a few times. The rearrangement uses TRBV5-1 and TRBJ2-1; a weak D match, TRBD2 (6 bases). V lost 0 bases and J 5 bases, leaving 12 bases between the germline ends. This CDR3 is built from 15 residues. In germline, CDR1 is SGHRS, CDR2 YFSETQ. As DNA, the CDR3 is TGCGCCAGCAGCTTGGAACCGGGGGTAGACAATGAGCAGTTCTTC. Amino acid sequence: CASSLEPGVDNEQFF.

This chain joins TRBV29-1 and TRBJ2-5; TRBD2 agrees at 13 bases. Germline assignment: CDR1 SQVTM and CDR2 ANQGSEA. The CDR3 covers 14 residues. Unmatched junction bases numbered 3, after V lost 4 bases and J lost 4 bases. CDR3 DNA: TGCAGCGTTGTACTAGCGGGGGGGGGAGAGACCCAGTACTTC. This translates into CSVVLAGGGETQYF.

J is TRBJ1-2 and V is TRBV4-2; weak D call: TRBD1 (5 bases). V gave up 4 bases and J gave up 10 bases, with 19 bases separating them. CDR1 and CDR2 from the germline V gene are LGHNA and YNFKEQ. This CDR3 comprises 14 residues. The CDR3 spells CASSRDGDGGYYTF. The CDR3 DNA reads TGTGCCAGCAGCCGAGATGGGGACGGGGGTTACTACACCTTC.

The V call is TRBV7-2, the J call TRBJ2-3; 8 positions agree with TRBD2. Trimming cost V 9 bases and J 4 bases; bases outside gene matches: 9. CDR3 length equals 14 residues. Germline CDR1 is SGHTA and CDR2 is FQGNSA. CDR3 protein: CARSQGLAPDTQYF. In DNA, the CDR3 is TGTGCCAGAAGCCAAGGACTAGCCCCAGATACGCAGTATTTT.

The chain uses TRBV16 and TRBJ2-7, with TRBD1 matching over 7 bases. The DNA matches TRBJ2-5 better at its end, which makes the J call doubtful. CDR1 and CDR2 (germline): KGHSY, FQNENV. This CDR3 has 14 amino acids. The CDR3 DNA sequence: TGTGCCAGCAGCCAAGGGACAGTTAAGGAGACCCAGTACTTC. As protein: CASSQGTVKETQYF.

This chain links TRBV4-3 with TRBJ2-4; the D is unclear. The CDR3 totals 18 residues. From germline, CDR1 is LGHNA and CDR2 YSLEER. V lost 0 bases to trimming and J lost 6 bases, with 21 bases between them. In DNA, the CDR3 is TGCGCCAGCAGCCAAGATCTGAGAACCTTAGCTGGTAGAAACATTCAGTACTTC. This gives the protein CASSQDLRTLAGRNIQYF.

This clonotype has at least ten counts. This chain uses TRBV12-3 or TRBV12-4 with TRBJ1-2, with D unresolved. Trimming pared 3 bases from V and 6 bases from J, leaving 2 bases between. CDR3 length equals 10 residues. The CDR3 DNA follows: TGTGCCAGCAGTTTCCATGGCTACACCTTC. Its translation is CASSFHGYTF.

The chain uses TRBV7-2 and TRBJ1-1, with no clear D. V shed 2 bases and J shed 1 base, with 8 bases lying between them. Germline V gene data show CDR1 as SGHTA and CDR2 as FQGNSA. The CDR3 consists of 14 residues. CDR3 in amino acids: CASSLYGENTEAFF. CDR3 coding DNA: TGTGCCAGCAGCTTATATGGCGAGAACACTGAAGCTTTCTTT. Full variable domain (outside the CDR3, taken from reference TRBV7-2 and TRBJ1-1): GAGVSQSPSNKVTEKGKDVELRCDPISGHTALYWYRQSLGQGLEFLIYFQGNSAPDKSGLPSDRFSAERTGGSVSTLTIQRTQQEDSAVYLCASSLYGENTEAFFGQGTRLTVV.

A few counts support this clonotype. At one end, the junction sequence differs from germline, possibly due to a read error. The V call is TRBV9, the J call TRBJ2-6; D may be TRBD1 (5 bases). CDR3 size: 15 residues. Germline CDR1 is SGDLS and CDR2 is YYNGEE. CDR3 residues: CVSSETGSGANVLTF. The CDR3 nucleotides are TGTGTCAGCAGCGAAACAGGCTCCGGGGCCAACGTCCTGACTTTC.

Only a few counts were recorded for this clonotype. The chain uses TRBV7-3 and TRBJ2-1; 13 bases are a match to TRBD2. The ends lost 3 bases at V and 13 bases at J; junction bases unmatched: 6. The germline V gene has CDR1 SGHTA and CDR2 FQGTGA. There are 14 residues in the CDR3. CDR3 bases: TGTGCCAGCAGCTTGAGACTAGCGGGGGGCCATCAGTTCTTC. Translated: CASSLRLAGGHQFF.

This clonotype was detected only a few times. The chain links TRBV13 to TRBJ2-7; 8 nucleotides line up with TRBD2. The DNA end is more similar to TRBJ2-5, so the J call may be wrong. Germline lookup yields CDR1 PRHDT and CDR2 FYEKMQ (reference sequence). The CDR3 loop spans 15 amino acids. DNA for the CDR3: TGTGCCAGCAGCTCCCACGGGGGGGGCAAAGGGACCCAGTACTTC. It is translated as CASSSHGGGKGTQYF.

The V gene is TRBV7-2, the J gene TRBJ2-1, with TRBD2 identical over 8 bases. Trimming took 2 bases from V and 12 from J; bases not matched to a gene: 6. Germline loops: CDR1 SGHTA, CDR2 FQGNSA. The CDR3 spans 13 residues. Here the CDR3 DNA reads TGTGCCAGCAGCTTACCCTCCCTAGCGGGGCAGTTCTTC. Its translation is CASSLPSLAGQFF. The variable domain in full, with the rest retrieved from reference TRBV7-2 and TRBJ2-1, is GAGVSQSPSNKVTEKGKDVELRCDPISGHTALYWYRQSLGQGLEFLIYFQGNSAPDKSGLPSDRFSAERTGGSVSTLTIQRTQQEDSAVYLCASSLPSLAGQFFGPGTRLTVL.

This clonotype was seen a few times. This chain joins TRBV20-1 and TRBJ2-3; D may be TRBD2 (5 bases). The CDR3 consists of 13 residues. V lost 3 bases and J 8 bases, leaving 15 bases between the germline ends. Germline V gene lookup returns CDR1 DFQATT and CDR2 SNEGSKA (reference sequence). This chain's CDR3 is CSARASPLGTQYF. As DNA, the CDR3 is TGCAGTGCTAGGGCGTCCCCACTAGGTACGCAGTATTTT.

This clonotype was observed a handful of times. The chain employs TRBV4-3 and TRBJ2-7; D tentatively fits TRBD1 or TRBD2 (6 bases each). There are 16 residues in the CDR3. CDR1 is LGHNA and CDR2 is YSLEER in the germline V gene. V was trimmed by 0 bases and J by 4 bases, leaving 16 bases between them. As DNA, the CDR3 is TGCGCCAGCAGCCAAGATATTCTCGGGGGCCTGTACGAGCAGTACTTC. It specifies CASSQDILGGLYEQYF.

Only a few counts were recorded for this clonotype. V gene TRBV20-1 combines with J gene TRBJ2-5, with 9 bases aligning to TRBD1. Germline CDR1 and CDR2: DFQATT and SNEGSKA (reference sequence). The V and J ends lost 5 bases and 4 bases, in that order; junction bases with no gene match: 8. The CDR3 extends over 14 amino acids. The CDR3 coding sequence is TGCAGTGCTCCGACACCGGGACAGGGAGAGACCCAGTACTTC. Its protein is CSAPTPGQGETQYF.

This clonotype was recorded a few times. This could be a read error, since a much larger clone is one nucleotide away. V gene TRBV20-1 combines with J gene TRBJ1-1; D is ambiguous. CDR1 and CDR2 (germline): DFQATT, SNEGSKA (reference sequence). This CDR3 has 11 residues. The germline V and J ends were trimmed by 1 base and 7 bases, with 7 bases remaining between them. The CDR3 loop is CSARVAVEAFF. The CDR3 DNA sequence: TGCAGTGCTAGAGTGGCAGTTGAAGCTTTCTTT.

This clonotype was counted between two and nine times. The genes are TRBV7-2 and TRBJ1-1, with no clear D. The CDR3 totals 13 residues. Germline V gene lookup returns CDR1 SGHTA and CDR2 FQGNSA. Trimming shortened V by 1 base and J by 10 bases, and 13 bases separated the two germline ends. The CDR3 loop is CASSLERTSIAFF. The CDR3 DNA sequence: TGTGCCAGCAGCTTAGAGAGGACCTCTATAGCTTTCTTT.

This clonotype was found a few times. Here the CDR3 reads CASRSPRETQYF. For the CDR3, the DNA is TGTGCCAGCAGGTCCCCCCGGGAGACCCAGTACTTC. The chain carries TRBV6-5 and TRBJ2-5; D gene unclear. Germline CDR1 is MNHEY and CDR2 is SVGAGI. CDR3 length: 12 residues. Trimming took off 6 bases at V and 5 bases at J, with 10 bases between the two ends.

This rearrangement joins TRBV4-3 to TRBJ2-3; 7 bases fit TRBD1. The CDR3 spans 17 residues. J gave up 1 base and V 5 bases, and 12 bases lay outside the gene matches. CDR1 and CDR2 (germline): LGHNA, YSLEER. CDR3 sequence (DNA): TGCGCCAGCAGCTCGGTAGTGTCAGGGGGTGGCACAGATACGCAGTATTTT. This codes for CASSSVVSGGGTDTQYF.

The sample holds a few counts of this clonotype. For the CDR3, the DNA is TGTGCCAGCAGTTACCCTACCTCCGAGACCCAGTACTTC. Translation gives CASSYPTSETQYF. V is TRBV6-2 or TRBV6-3 and J is TRBJ2-5; D is undetermined. The CDR3 consists of 13 residues. Trimming took 2 bases from V and 5 from J, leaving 9 bases between them. Germline V gene data show CDR1 as MNHEY and CDR2 as SVGEGT.

This sequence joins TRBV24-1 and TRBJ2-7; TRBD1 matches at 7 bases. The germline V gene has CDR1 KGHDR and CDR2 SFDVKD. With 5 bases clipped from V and 2 bases from J, the junction kept 2 bases outside the gene matches. This CDR3 is built from 13 residues. CDR3 in DNA: TGTGCCACCAGTGGGGACAGTCCCTACGAGCAGTACTTC. This sequence encodes CATSGDSPYEQYF.

This clonotype turned up a few times. The chain carries TRBV20-1 and TRBJ2-5; a weak D match, TRBD2 (5 bases). This CDR3 contains 13 residues. From germline, CDR1 is DFQATT and CDR2 SNEGSKA (reference sequence). Trimming pared 5 bases from V and 2 bases from J, leaving 12 bases between. The CDR3 nucleotides are TGCAGTGCTGCCTCTAGGAGGCAAGAGACCCAGTACTTC. It specifies CSAASRRQETQYF.

This clonotype was seen at least ten times. The chain recombines TRBV4-3 with TRBJ2-3; D ambiguous. Trimming cost V 3 bases and J 6 bases, with 4 bases left between them. Germline V gene data show CDR1 as LGHNA and CDR2 as YSLEER. This CDR3 spans 11 amino acids. CDR3 sequence: CASSHGDTQYF. CDR3 sequence (DNA): TGCGCCAGCAGCCATGGGGATACGCAGTATTTT.

This clonotype was detected a few times. This chain links TRBV15 with TRBJ2-3; 10 bases are shared with TRBD1. CDR1 and CDR2 (germline): LNHNV, YYDKDF (reference sequence). The V gene end was trimmed by 4 bases and the J gene end by 5 bases; junction bases not matched to a gene: 6. The CDR3 totals 15 residues. Here the CDR3 reads CATSMLDRGQDTQYF. DNA of the CDR3: TGTGCCACCAGCATGCTTGACAGGGGGCAAGATACGCAGTATTTT.

This clonotype was counted a few times. V gene TRBV5-1 combines with J gene TRBJ1-6, with D unclear. The germline V and J ends were trimmed by 3 bases and 5 bases, with 9 bases remaining between them. In germline, CDR1 is SGHRS, CDR2 YFSETQ. The CDR3 runs to 14 residues. CDR3 residues: CASSSQVDNSPLHF. CDR3 in DNA: TGCGCCAGCAGCTCCCAGGTCGATAATTCACCCCTCCACTTT.

The chain recombines TRBV5-1 with TRBJ1-2, with unresolved D. Germline V lookup: CDR1 SGHRS, CDR2 YFSETQ. V lost 4 bases to trimming and J lost 2 bases, with 15 bases between them. The CDR3 covers 15 residues. The CDR3 reads CASSPLGKGNYGYTF. The CDR3 nucleotides read TGCGCCAGCAGCCCACTTGGAAAGGGAAACTATGGCTACACCTTC.

On this clonotype itself: A single base separates this from a much larger clone, so it may be a read error. The V call is TRBV29-1, the J call TRBJ1-5; TRBD1 might be the D (5 bases). Germline CDR1 reads SQVTM; CDR2 reads ANQGSEA. Trimming left V 4 bases short and J 0 bases short, with 7 bases between. The CDR3 runs 13 residues. Here the CDR3 DNA reads TGCAGCGTTGGAGGGACTAGCAATCAGCCCCAGCATTTT. Translation gives CSVGGTSNQPQHF.